These 11 T cell receptor beta chains share one sample of origin, sequenced in a study of shared clonotypes between healthy human individuals. The protocol was immunoSEQ multiplex PCR, while the TCRdb copy is restricted to in-frame clones and leaves out a portion. Of roughly 700,000 clones detected, about nine tenths appear once; the ten largest clones hold less than 40%. What was sequenced was memory CD8+ T cells from PBMCs. As to subset: CD45RO+ cells pooled with CCR7-negative TemRA cells. The source is a man in his late teens or twenties in good health. Some clones in this sample may be carry-over from other donors' samples.

V gene TRBV15 combines with J gene TRBJ2-5; D is unresolved. Germline values: CDR1 LNHNV, CDR2 YYDKDF (reference sequence). The V gene lost 0 bases and the J gene lost 7 bases, with 15 bases spanning the gap. The CDR3 is 15 amino acids. The CDR3 loop is CATSRDLSWVTTQYF. CDR3 DNA sequence: TGTGCCACCAGCAGAGATTTGAGCTGGGTGACGACCCAGTACTTC.

This chain joins TRBV7-9 and TRBJ2-7; 11 bases match TRBD1. V lost 4 bases to trimming and J lost 5 bases; unmatched junction nucleotides: 10. From germline, CDR1 is SEHNR and CDR2 FQNEAQ (reference sequence). CDR3 size: 16 residues. The CDR3 DNA sequence: TGTGCCAGCAGCTCCGCACGGGACAGGGGGAACCACGAGCAGTACTTC. It is translated as CASSSARDRGNHEQYF.

CDR3 bases: TGTGCCTGGAGTGTATGGCGGACTAGCGGCGGGTTCATTCAGTACTTC. Translating gives CAWSVWRTSGGFIQYF. The rearrangement links TRBV30 to TRBJ2-4; the match to TRBD2 covers 10 bases. V gave up 0 bases and J gave up 9 bases; unmatched junction bases: 11. The germline V gene encodes CDR1 GTSNPN and CDR2 SVGIG (reference sequence). The length of the CDR3 is 16 residues.

The chain has TRBV5-1 and TRBJ2-1; 11 positions agree with TRBD2. Germline V CDR1 and CDR2: SGHRS, YFSETQ. This CDR3 has 19 residues. Losses at the gene ends were 0 bases for V and 6 bases for J; bases not matched to a gene: 14. CDR3 sequence: CASSLGLAGNPLLGNEQFF. The CDR3 region has the DNA TGCGCCAGCAGCTTGGGACTAGCGGGAAACCCCCTTTTGGGCAATGAGCAGTTCTTC.

Note on this clone: This same CDR3 is encoded by further DNA sequences in the sample. This CDR3 is CASSEPGLSYEQYF. The CDR3 nucleotides read TGTGCCAGCAGCGAACCCGGACTCTCCTACGAGCAGTACTTC. The chain joins TRBV2 to TRBJ2-7; TRBD2 is a possible D gene (5 bases). Germline V CDR1 and CDR2: SNHLY, FYNNEI. The V end lost 6 bases, the J end lost 0 bases, and 12 bases lay between the germline ends. This CDR3 comprises 14 residues.

The chain joins TRBV4-3 to TRBJ2-1; D unresolved. Trimming cost V 1 base and J 7 bases, with 11 bases left between them. From germline, CDR1 is LGHNA and CDR2 YSLEER. CDR3 length equals 14 residues. The CDR3 loop reads CASSQGSSGNEQFF. CDR3 sequence (DNA): TGCGCCAGCAGCCAAGGCTCGTCTGGGAATGAGCAGTTCTTC.

This chain connects TRBV28 to TRBJ2-7; D unresolved. This CDR3 contains 14 residues. V dropped 4 bases and J dropped 3 bases, with 13 bases sitting between them. Germline loops: CDR1 MDHEN, CDR2 SYDVKM. The CDR3 is CASSSSMERYEQYF. CDR3 DNA: TGTGCCAGCAGTTCCTCCATGGAGCGCTACGAGCAGTACTTC.

CDR3 nucleotide sequence: TGTGCCAGCAGTTACTCGACAGTCCGCTATGGCTACACCTTC. The encoded protein is CASSYSTVRYGYTF. This chain uses TRBV6-6 with TRBJ1-2; TRBD1 is a possible D gene (5 bases). The CDR3 runs 14 residues. CDR1 is MNHNY, CDR2 SVGAGI, per germline (reference sequence). V gave up 0 bases and J gave up 4 bases, with 9 bases separating them.

The chain combines TRBV7-9 with TRBJ2-2; a weak D match, TRBD2 (6 bases). Looked up from germline, CDR1 is SEHNR and CDR2 is FQNEAQ (reference sequence). This CDR3 region has 15 residues. Trimming left V 6 bases short and J 3 bases short, with 14 bases between. The DNA of the CDR3 is TGTGCCAGCAGGGACCGGGAGTATGACACCGGGGAGCTGTTTTTT. As protein: CASRDREYDTGELFF. Complete variable domain (other parts from reference TRBV7-9 and TRBJ2-2): DTGVSQNPRHKITKRGQNVTFRCDPISEHNRLYWYRQTLGQGPEFLTYFQNEAQLEKSRLLSDRFSAERPKGSFSTLEIQRTEQGDSAMYLCASRDREYDTGELFFGEGSRLTVL.

The chain combines TRBV5-6 with TRBJ1-2; 8 bases are a match to TRBD1. V shed 3 bases and J 8 bases; nucleotides not matched to a gene: 3. The CDR3 covers 12 residues. Per the germline V gene, CDR1 is SGHDT and CDR2 is YYEEEE. The CDR3 region has the DNA TGTGCCAGCAGCTCGACAGGGGACGGCTACACCTTC. Translated: CASSSTGDGYTF.

The chain links TRBV2 to TRBJ2-3, with 8 nucleotides matching TRBD1. Germline V gives CDR1 SNHLY, CDR2 FYNNEI. V shed 10 bases, J shed 2 bases, and the junction held 23 bases outside the gene matches. This CDR3 comprises 19 residues. In DNA, the CDR3 is TGTGCCATTCAACGGGTGGGACAGGACAACTGGAGAATCACAGATACGCAGTATTTT. It encodes CAIQRVGQDNWRITDTQYF.